This section outlines one T cell receptor beta chain sequence together with its context. Antigen: not known. Germline lookup yields CDR1 SGHTA and CDR2 FQGNSA. The V and J ends lost 6 bases and 1 base, in that order; junction bases with no gene match: 7. The CDR3 covers 16 residues. The data stem from a study of T-cell reconstitution after alpha-beta-depleted transplantation in children. Library preparation (for TCRbeta) was performed with unique molecular identifiers. MiXCR was run by TCRdb on the PCR reads, yielding one entry per CDR3 protein. The sample lists 120,000 or so distinct CDR3 sequences, 20% to 25% occurring once. General study findings and limits: Counts and diversity of T cells one year after transplant came mostly from newly produced T cells. The study traced high day-60 TCRbeta diversity in some patients to surviving recipient T cells and thymic progenitors. The origin of alpha-beta T cells about two months after transplant was reportedly several hundred expanded graft clones.

This chain uses TRBV7-2 with TRBJ2-2, with TRBD2 matching over 8 bases. Sequenced here: PBMCs, mostly from graft donor cells, sampled 180 days after TCRalphabeta/CD19-depleted stem cell transplant. The clonotype comes from a male patient between 2 and 10 years old who had a stem cell transplant for chronic granulomatous disease, so the T cells may come from the graft donor. CDR3 bases: TGTGCCAGCAGTGGGTGGACTAGCTTGAACACCGGGGAGCTGTTTTTT. Translating gives CASSGWTSLNTGELFF. Together with reference TRBV7-2 and TRBJ2-2, the CDR3 gives the full variable domain: GAGVSQSPSNKVTEKGKDVELRCDPISGHTALYWYRQSLGQGLEFLIYFQGNSAPDKSGLPSDRFSAERTGGSVSTLTIQRTQQEDSAVYLCASSGWTSLNTGELFFGEGSRLTVL.